The source of this TCR beta chain is a study of CD8 T cells in Susac syndrome. TCR beta sequencing covered blood CD8+ and CD4+ T cells. The CDR3 length is 16 residues. CDR1 and CDR2 (germline): SGHRS, YFSETQ. With V trimmed by 4 bases and J by 0 bases, 6 bases remained unmatched. This clonotype was picked up one time. Random hexamers served to reverse transcribe roughly 0.45 to 1 ug RNA. TCRdb re-called the immunoSEQ multiplex PCR reads with MiXCR, one entry per CDR3 protein. This sample has 100,000 to 150,000 distinct CDR3 sequences, with around 94% found just once. The chain couples TRBV5-1 to TRBJ2-7; 11 nucleotides match TRBD2. Sequencing was carried out using CD4+ T cells from PBMCs. This TCR was sampled from a human donor in good health. CDR3 in amino acids: CASSPIAGGPSYEQYF. The DNA for the CDR3 is TGCGCCAGCAGCCCGATAGCGGGAGGGCCCTCCTACGAGCAGTACTTC.